This T cell receptor beta chain derives from a study of blood T cell repertoires in COVID-19. This CDR3 contains 15 residues. Only in-frame clones appear in the TCRdb table, and some are missing; sequencing was by immunoSEQ multiplex PCR. The repertoire holds roughly 43,000 clones, with 88% as singletons. This clone was counted once. The genes are TRBV21-1 and TRBJ2-5; TRBD1, the table's D call, was not compared with the DNA. TRBV21-1 is annotated as a pseudogene. This receptor was taken from a human donor in a cohort sampled during active COVID-19. The specimen was peripheral blood. The CDR3 loop reads CASRTTGRPGETQYF. The CDR3 DNA reads as TGTGCCAGCCGAACGACAGGCCGTCCAGGGGAGACCCAGTACTTC.